A selection of T cell receptor beta chains follows, all from one sample in a study of T cell changes during pregnancy in multiple sclerosis. Repertoires were generated with immunoSEQ multiplex PCR, while TCRdb's copy carries only in-frame clones and drops some. The data hold 30,000 or so clones, with around nine tenths observed a single time. This material consisted of CD8+ T cells from peripheral blood mononuclear cells, taken before pregnancy. All receptors derive from a female donor with multiple sclerosis, enrolled in a pregnancy study. Each CDR3 is given with its conserved first and last residue. Each record gives: D gene, clone size, J gene, V gene, CDR3 DNA, CDR3 protein. A D gene is named only where the DNA matches it firmly. A row's size may be missing; if present it is once, few, many or a size class.

>TRBD2|-|TRBJ2-1|TRBV5-8
TGTGCCAGCAGCTTGCGGGACTACCCCTACAATGAGCAGTTCTTC
CASSLRDYPYNEQFF
>-|-|TRBJ1-1|TRBV7-9
TGTGCCAGCAGCTCCTTCGGCACTGAAGCTTTCTTT
CASSSFGTEAFF
>-|-|TRBJ2-3|TRBV7-9
TGTGCCAGCAGCTCCCCCCTCGGCACAGATACGCAGTATTTT
CASSSPLGTDTQYF
>-|-|TRBJ2-7|TRBV5-1
TGCGCCAGCAGCTTTAGTACAGGGACCTACGAGCAGTACTTC
CASSFSTGTYEQYF
>TRBD2|-|TRBJ2-7|TRBV4-3
TGCGCCAGCAGCCAGCTAGATATAGCGGGAAACTCCTACGAGCAGTACTTC
CASSQLDIAGNSYEQYF
>TRBD1|-|TRBJ1-2|TRBV12-5
TGTGCTAGTGGTTCGGGACAGGGTCCTATTGGCTACACCTTC
CASGSGQGPIGYTF
>TRBD2|many|TRBJ2-2|TRBV29-1
TGCAGCGTCCTAGCGGGAGAGTTTGGGACCGGGGAGCTGTTTTTT
CSVLAGEFGTGELFF
>TRBD2|-|TRBJ2-3|TRBV2
TGTGCCAGCAGTGAAAGGGCGGGAGGGGACACAGATACGCAGTATTTT
CASSERAGGDTDTQYF
>-|-|TRBJ2-1|TRBV5-1
TGCGCCACTAGGGAGATAGCGGAGGGTGAGCAGTTCTTC
CATREIAEGEQFF
>TRBD2|-|TRBJ2-2|TRBV5-4
TGTGCCAGCAGCCCCGAGAGTAGCGGGAGAGTCGGGGAGCTGTTTTTT
CASSPESSGRVGELFF
>-|-|TRBJ2-3|TRBV7-2
TGTGCCAGCAGCTTAGTCGGCACAGATACGCAGTATTTT
CASSLVGTDTQYF
>TRBD2|-|TRBJ2-1|TRBV19
TGTGCCAGTAGTTGGAGCGGGAGGGCAAGTAATGAGCAGTTCTTC
CASSWSGRASNEQFF
>TRBD1|-|TRBJ1-2|TRBV28
TGTGCCAGCAGTTCGGACAGGGTTGATGGCTACACCTTC
CASSSDRVDGYTF
>TRBD2|few|TRBJ2-3|TRBV6-4
TGTGCCAGCAGTGATAGCGGGAGGGCCTCAGATACGCAGTATTTT
CASSDSGRASDTQYF
>TRBD2|-|TRBJ2-1|TRBV7-2
TGTGCCAGCAGCTTAGGGGGCGGGAGTGATGAGCAGTTCTTC
CASSLGGGSDEQFF
>TRBD1|-|TRBJ1-2|TRBV5-5
TGTGCCAGCAGTCTGGACAGGGGATGGGGCTACACCTTC
CASSLDRGWGYTF
>-|-|TRBJ1-1|TRBV2
TGTGCCAGCATCCAGAACACTGAAGCTTTCTTT
CASIQNTEAFF
>-|-|TRBJ2-5|TRBV10-3
TGTGCCATCAGTGAGTCGGGGACAATTAAGTACCAAGAGACCCAGTACTTC
CAISESGTIKYQETQYF
>-|-|TRBJ2-5|TRBV5-6
TGTGCCAGCAGCTTCCCTTGGACTAGGGGGGCACAAGAGACCCAGTACTTC
CASSFPWTRGAQETQYF
>-|once|TRBJ2-5|TRBV4-3
TGCGCCAGCAGCCAAGCTTCAGGGGAGACCCAGTACTTC
CASSQASGETQYF
>-|-|TRBJ2-1|TRBV28
TGTGCCAGCAGTTCTAGAGTTTCCTACTACAATGAGCAGTTCTTC
CASSSRVSYYNEQFF
>TRBD2|-|TRBJ2-3|TRBV27
TGTGCCAGCAGTCTGGGGACTAGCGGAGGAGATACGCAGTATTTT
CASSLGTSGGDTQYF
>-|-|TRBJ2-2|TRBV6-1
TGTGCCAGCAGTGAATGGTGGGAGCCCGGGGAGCTGTTTTTT
CASSEWWEPGELFF
>-|few|TRBJ1-1|TRBV9
TGTGCCAGCAGCGTAAACAGTATGAACACTGAAGCTTTCTTT
CASSVNSMNTEAFF
>-|-|TRBJ1-2|TRBV29-1
TGCAGCGTTGAAGATGGGGGGAGTCTCTATGGCTACACCTTC
CSVEDGGSLYGYTF
>-|-|TRBJ1-2|TRBV19
TGTGCCAGTAGTACCGGGTGGTATGGCTACACCTTC
CASSTGWYGYTF
>-|-|TRBJ1-2|TRBV27
TGTGCCACCGGGGGGACGGGGGGCTACACCTTC
CATGGTGGYTF
>TRBD1|-|TRBJ1-3|TRBV30
TGTGCCTGGAGTGTTGAGGGGGCGCCTGGAAACACCATATATTTT
CAWSVEGAPGNTIYF
>TRBD1|-|TRBJ2-7|TRBV11-2
TGTGCCAGCAGCTCATACAAGACAGGGGGCGGATACGAGCAGTACTTC
CASSSYKTGGGYEQYF
>TRBD2|-|TRBJ2-7|TRBV13
TGTGCCAGCAGCTTAGGCCGACTAGCGCCCTACGAGCAGTACTTC
CASSLGRLAPYEQYF
>TRBD1|-|TRBJ2-5|TRBV28
TGTGCCAGCAGCCCTGCCGGGACAGTTGAAGAGACCCAGTACTTC
CASSPAGTVEETQYF
>TRBD2|-|TRBJ2-1|TRBV6-5
TGTGCCAGCAGTCGGGAGGTTCCTTTGGATGAGCAGTTCTTC
CASSREVPLDEQFF
>-|-|TRBJ2-1|TRBV7-9
TGTGCCAGCAGCTTCTCCCTCCTCCGCGATGAGCAGTTCTTC
CASSFSLLRDEQFF
>TRBD2|-|TRBJ2-1|TRBV6-1
TGTGCCAGCAGTGAAGGACTAGCGGGAGGCAATGAGCAGTTCTTC
CASSEGLAGGNEQFF
>TRBD2|-|TRBJ2-1|TRBV4-3
TGCGCCAGCAGCCAAGCTTATCTAGCGGGAGGCTACAATGAGCAGTTCTTC
CASSQAYLAGGYNEQFF
>TRBD2|-|TRBJ2-7|TRBV6-1
TGTGCCAGCAGTGAAAACGCGGGAGGGGGACACGAGCAGTACTTC
CASSENAGGGHEQYF
>TRBD2|-|TRBJ2-2|TRBV9
TGTGCCAGCAGCGTACAGGGGAGCGGGAGCGACACCGGGGAGCTGTTTTTT
CASSVQGSGSDTGELFF
>-|-|TRBJ2-3|TRBV28
TGTGCCAGTGGGCTTTTTCTCCGAGATACGCAGTATTTT
CASGLFLRDTQYF
>-|-|TRBJ1-5|TRBV19
TGTGCCAGTACCTTCCAACTCCGGGGCAATCAGCCCCAGCATTTT
CASTFQLRGNQPQHF
>TRBD1|once|TRBJ1-2|TRBV5-6
TGTGCCAGCAGCTTCCGGACAGGATATCACTATGGCTACACCTTC
CASSFRTGYHYGYTF
>-|-|TRBJ2-3|TRBV6-5
TGTGCCAGCAGTTACCGCGGAAGCACAGATACGCAGTATTTT
CASSYRGSTDTQYF
>-|few|TRBJ2-7|TRBV5-1
TGCGCCAGCAGCGCCGGACTTGACTCCTACGAGCAGTACTTC
CASSAGLDSYEQYF
>-|-|TRBJ2-7|TRBV7-9
TGTGCCAGCAGTTCCGGGGTAGGCTACGAGCAGTACTTC
CASSSGVGYEQYF
>-|-|TRBJ1-1|TRBV29-1
TGCAGCGCACAGGGAATGAACACTGAAGCTTTCTTT
CSAQGMNTEAFF
>-|-|TRBJ2-5|TRBV27
TGTGCCAGCAGTACCGGAGCCGAACTGAGGACCCAGTACTTC
CASSTGAELRTQYF
>TRBD1|-|TRBJ1-5|TRBV6-1
TGTGCCAGCGGGTTGAAGAGGACAGGGGAGGCGCCCCAGCATTTT
CASGLKRTGEAPQHF
>-|-|TRBJ1-1|TRBV7-9
TGTGCCAGCAGCTTAGGGCGGGGTTTGGACACTGAAGCTTTCTTT
CASSLGRGLDTEAFF
>-|-|TRBJ1-3|TRBV11-2
TGTGCCAGCAGCATCAGGGTAGTAGCTGGAAACACCATATATTTT
CASSIRVVAGNTIYF
>TRBD2|-|TRBJ2-3|TRBV28
TGTGCCAGCAGTTTGGGGACTAGCGGTTACACAGATACGCAGTATTTT
CASSLGTSGYTDTQYF
>TRBD2|-|TRBJ2-5|TRBV25-1
TGTGCCAGCAGTGGATGGGACGGACTAGCAGAGACCCAGTACTTC
CASSGWDGLAETQYF
>TRBD2|-|TRBJ2-1|TRBV4-1
TGCGCCAGCAGCCAAAGCGGGGGGGACAGCTCCTACAATGAGCAGTTCTTC
CASSQSGGDSSYNEQFF
>TRBD2|-|TRBJ2-7|TRBV27
TGTGCCAGCAGTTTAGCGGGAGGGCTCTACGAGCAGTACTTC
CASSLAGGLYEQYF
>TRBD1|few|TRBJ2-3|TRBV5-1
TGCGCCAGCAGCTTGGATGGCAGGGGGTCTAGCACAGATACGCAGTATTTT
CASSLDGRGSSTDTQYF
>-|-|TRBJ2-7|TRBV2
TGTGCCAGCAGTGATGCCGGGGGCTACGAGCAGTACTTC
CASSDAGGYEQYF
>TRBD1|-|TRBJ1-2|TRBV5-8
TGTGCCAGCAGCACTGGGACAGCGACATTTAACTATGGCTACACCTTC
CASSTGTATFNYGYTF
>TRBD2|-|TRBJ2-7|TRBV2
TGTGCCAGCAAAGAGGGGACTAGCGAGGGACGCGAGCAGTACTTC
CASKEGTSEGREQYF
>TRBD2|-|TRBJ2-3|TRBV7-6
TGTGCCAGCAGCTTAGCGGTAGAGCGGGAGGTCCCAGATACGCAGTATTTT
CASSLAVEREVPDTQYF